The 6 T cell receptor beta chains listed next were all sequenced from one sample in a study of T-cell reconstitution after alpha-beta-depleted transplantation in children. Molecular barcoding with unique molecular identifiers was used for the TCRbeta library. MiXCR was run by TCRdb on the PCR reads, yielding one entry per CDR3 protein. The sample has some 550,000 distinct CDR3 sequences, roughly 23% seen once. This sample comprised PBMCs, mostly from graft donor cells, obtained 360 days after TCRalphabeta/CD19-depleted stem cell transplant. The receptor source for this set is a boy under three years old who had a stem cell transplant for acute myeloid leukemia, so the T cells may come from the graft donor.

On this clonotype itself: Sequence at one end of the junction differs from germline and may be a read error. The rearrangement links TRBV11-1 to TRBJ1-6, with 10 bases that match TRBD1. CDR3 length: 15 amino acids. CDR1 and CDR2 from the germline V gene are SGHAT and FQDESV (reference sequence). The CDR3 DNA sequence: TGTGCCAGCATCTTAAGGGACAGGGGTTATTCACCCCTCCACTTT. It yields the protein CASILRDRGYSPLHF.

This clonotype was observed at least ten times. The chain links TRBV7-6 to TRBJ2-2; tentative D call: TRBD1 (5 bases). Germline values: CDR1 SGHVS, CDR2 FNYEAQ. CDR3 length equals 17 residues. V dropped 5 bases and J dropped 1 base, with 17 bases sitting between them. CDR3 sequence reads: CASSVRSWGKNTGELFF. CDR3 coding DNA: TGTGCCAGCAGCGTCAGGTCGTGGGGCAAGAACACCGGGGAGCTGTTTTTT.

This clonotype has at least ten counts. The chain employs TRBV6-5 and TRBJ1-1, with D hard to call. The CDR3 consists of 15 residues. Trimming removed 0 bases from V and 3 bases from J, with 11 bases in between. Germline V gene lookup returns CDR1 MNHEY and CDR2 SVGAGI. The CDR3 protein is CASSYSNRGDTEAFF. The CDR3 bases are TGTGCCAGCAGTTACTCGAACCGCGGGGACACTGAAGCTTTCTTT.

Only a few counts were recorded for this clonotype. This chain uses TRBV20-1 with TRBJ2-5; no definite D call. Germline CDR1 is DFQATT and CDR2 is SNEGSKA (reference sequence). V was cut by 4 bases and J by 4 bases, with 16 bases left in between. The CDR3 length is 14 residues. The DNA for the CDR3 is TGCAGTGCTACCCTCCCACAGTCTCGAGAGACCCAGTACTTC. Protein sequence: CSATLPQSRETQYF.

The chain carries TRBV5-1 and TRBJ2-1; D could derive from TRBD1 or TRBD2 (5 bases each). This CDR3 spans 17 amino acids. Trimming removed 1 base from V and 4 bases from J, with 18 bases in between. Germline V gene sequence: CDR1 SGHRS, CDR2 YFSETQ. The DNA of the CDR3 is TGCGCCAGCAGCTTGAACGCCCGGGACGCCGCTTACAATGAGCAGTTCTTC. It codes for CASSLNARDAAYNEQFF.

This clonotype has at least ten counts. This chain joins TRBV29-1 and TRBJ2-1; 15 bases are a match to TRBD2. V gave up 7 bases and J gave up 8 bases; unmatched junction bases: 9. The CDR3 consists of 15 residues. CDR1 is SQVTM, CDR2 ANQGSEA, per germline. CDR3 sequence: CSAWTSGGASDEQFF. CDR3 sequence (DNA): TGCAGCGCATGGACTAGCGGGGGGGCGTCAGATGAGCAGTTCTTC.